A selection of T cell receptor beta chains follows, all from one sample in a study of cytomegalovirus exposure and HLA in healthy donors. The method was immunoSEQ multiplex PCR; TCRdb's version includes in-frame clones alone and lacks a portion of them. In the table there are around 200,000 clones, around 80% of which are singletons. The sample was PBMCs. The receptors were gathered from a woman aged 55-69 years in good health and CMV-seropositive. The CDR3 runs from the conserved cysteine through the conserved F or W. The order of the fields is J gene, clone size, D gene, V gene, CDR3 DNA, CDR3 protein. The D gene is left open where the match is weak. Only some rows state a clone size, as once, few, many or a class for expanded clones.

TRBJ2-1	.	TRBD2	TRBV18	TGTGCCAGCTCATCCGGACTAGCGGGAAACAATGAGCAGTTCTTC	CASSSGLAGNNEQFF
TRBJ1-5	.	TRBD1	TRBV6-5	TGTGCCAGCAGTGTGGGACAGGGGTTTCAGCCCCAGCATTTT	CASSVGQGFQPQHF
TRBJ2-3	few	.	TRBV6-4	TGTGCCAGCAGTGCCACTAGAGCAGATACGCAGTATTTT	CASSATRADTQYF
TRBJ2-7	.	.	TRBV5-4	TGTGCCAGCAGCCCGCCCAGGGCTCACGAGCAGTACTTC	CASSPPRAHEQYF
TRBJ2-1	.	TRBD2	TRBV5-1	TGCGCCAGCCAGACCGGGACTAGCGGTTACAATGAGCAGTTCTTC	CASQTGTSGYNEQFF
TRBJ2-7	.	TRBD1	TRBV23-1	TGCGCCAGCAGTCAATTTCAGGGGGCCTACGAGCAGTACTTC	CASSQFQGAYEQYF
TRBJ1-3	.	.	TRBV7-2	TGTGCCAGCAGCTACATAACCCAGAGACTTGGAAACACCATATATTTT	CASSYITQRLGNTIYF
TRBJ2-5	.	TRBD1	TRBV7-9	TGTGCCAGCAGCCCAAGGGACAGGGAGGGAGAGACCCAGTACTTC	CASSPRDREGETQYF
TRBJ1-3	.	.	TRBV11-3	TGTGCCAGATGGGACTGCTTTGGAAACACCATATATTTT	CARWDCFGNTIYF
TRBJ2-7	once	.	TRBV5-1	TGCGCCAGCAGCTTGGAGGGGGGGTTTACCGAGCAGTACTTC	CASSLEGGFTEQYF
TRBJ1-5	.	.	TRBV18	TGTGCCAGCTCACCGAAAAGGGAGGATCAGCCCCAGCATTTT	CASSPKREDQPQHF